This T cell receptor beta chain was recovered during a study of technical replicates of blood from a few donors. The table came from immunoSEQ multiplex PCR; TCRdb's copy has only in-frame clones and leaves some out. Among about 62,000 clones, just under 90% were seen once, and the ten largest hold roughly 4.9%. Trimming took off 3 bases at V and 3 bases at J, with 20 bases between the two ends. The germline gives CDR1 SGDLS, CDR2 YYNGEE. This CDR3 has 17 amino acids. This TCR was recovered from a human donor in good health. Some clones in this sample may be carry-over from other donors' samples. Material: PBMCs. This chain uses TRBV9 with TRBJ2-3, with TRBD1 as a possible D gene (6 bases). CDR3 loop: CASSAIPPWQGTDTQYF. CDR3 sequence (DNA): TGTGCCAGCAGCGCGATACCCCCGTGGCAGGGGACAGATACGCAGTATTTT.